This T cell receptor (beta chain) is from a study of T cell responses to AZD1222 COVID-19 vaccine. Study summary: Researchers grouped second doses given at about 4 or about 12 weeks into one pool. General study points: After the peak T cell response, and only then, were repertoires sampled. Along spike, vaccine-associated CD4 TCRs were found throughout, with dominance at 160-218 and 743-854.

V shed 0 bases and J shed 0 bases, with 10 bases lying between them. CDR3 size: 16 residues. Germline V CDR1 and CDR2: MNHEY, SVGAGI. Comment on this clone: What it binds is not known.

Sequenced by immunoSEQ multiplex PCR; TCRdb stores in-frame clones only, minus some. The sample consists of roughly 100,000 clones, about nine tenths of them appearing once. This clonotype originated in an adult in good health. This sample comprised peripheral blood, obtained on day 0 of AZD1222 vaccination. The chain is built from TRBV6-5 and TRBJ2-3; no reliable D call. CDR3 bases: TGTGCCAGCAGTTACTCGATTACGGTCAGCACAGATACGCAGTATTTT. It is translated as CASSYSITVSTDTQYF.